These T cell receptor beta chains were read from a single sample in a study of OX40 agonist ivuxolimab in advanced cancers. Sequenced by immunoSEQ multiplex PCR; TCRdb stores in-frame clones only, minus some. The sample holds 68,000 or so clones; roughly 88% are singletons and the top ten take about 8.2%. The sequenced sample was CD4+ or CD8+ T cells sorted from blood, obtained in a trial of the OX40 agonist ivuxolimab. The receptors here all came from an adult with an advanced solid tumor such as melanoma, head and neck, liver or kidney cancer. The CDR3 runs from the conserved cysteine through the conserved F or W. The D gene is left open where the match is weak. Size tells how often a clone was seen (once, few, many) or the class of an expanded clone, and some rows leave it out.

DNA: TGCGCCAGCAGCCAAGACGAGCGGGGGGCCTCCTACGAGCAGTACTTC; CDR3: CASSQDERGASYEQYF; D: TRBD2; J: TRBJ2-7; V: TRBV4-3; size: -
DNA: TGTGCCAGCAGTCCCCAGACAGGCTCTGGGGCCAACGTCCTGACTTTC; CDR3: CASSPQTGSGANVLTF; D: -; J: TRBJ2-6; V: TRBV6-6; size: -
DNA: TGTGCCAGCAGCGACCTCTTGGGCTCACCCCTCCACTTT; CDR3: CASSDLLGSPLHF; D: -; J: TRBJ1-6; V: TRBV2; size: few
DNA: TGTGCCAGCAGCCACAAGACTCCGGGACAGAAAAAAAACATTCAGTACTTC; CDR3: CASSHKTPGQKKNIQYF; D: TRBD1; J: TRBJ2-4; V: TRBV7-8; size: -
DNA: TGTGCCAGCTCTCTTACTGGGGGCGACTATTCACCCCTCCACTTT; CDR3: CASSLTGGDYSPLHF; D: -; J: TRBJ1-6; V: TRBV7-9; size: -
DNA: TGCGCCAGCAGCCAAGGTCAAAGTTCTAGTAGGACTGAAGCTTTCTTT; CDR3: CASSQGQSSSRTEAFF; D: -; J: TRBJ1-1; V: TRBV4-3; size: -
DNA: TGTGCCAGCAGTGATCCCAACAGTGTTAATCAGCCCCAGCATTTT; CDR3: CASSDPNSVNQPQHF; D: -; J: TRBJ1-5; V: TRBV6-6; size: medium-sized
DNA: TGTGCCAGCAGTTTCCGGGGCCCCGGGAAAAATACGCAGTATTTT; CDR3: CASSFRGPGKNTQYF; D: -; J: TRBJ2-3; V: TRBV6-5; size: -
DNA: TGTGCCAGTAGCAGCGAGCTTAATTCACCCCTCCACTTT; CDR3: CASSSELNSPLHF; D: -; J: TRBJ1-6; V: TRBV19; size: once
DNA: TGTGCCAGCAGTTCCCTAAATCAGCCCCAGCATTTT; CDR3: CASSSLNQPQHF; D: -; J: TRBJ1-5; V: TRBV6-6; size: -
DNA: TGTGCCAGCAGCCTCGTCGGGACAGGGATTTATGGCTACACCTTC; CDR3: CASSLVGTGIYGYTF; D: TRBD1; J: TRBJ1-2; V: TRBV7-2; size: -
DNA: TGTGCCTGGAGTTTAGGGGACTCACCCCTCCACTTT; CDR3: CAWSLGDSPLHF; D: -; J: TRBJ1-6; V: TRBV30; size: -
DNA: TGTGCCAGCAGTCCCTGGGCTAGCGGGGCCCCAGATACGCAGTATTTT; CDR3: CASSPWASGAPDTQYF; D: TRBD2; J: TRBJ2-3; V: TRBV14; size: -
DNA: TGCGCCAGCAGCCAAGATAGGGGGCTTTACAATGAGCAGTTCTTC; CDR3: CASSQDRGLYNEQFF; D: TRBD1; J: TRBJ2-1; V: TRBV4-3; size: -
DNA: TGTGCCAGCAGCCACAGGGGGTGGACAGATACGCAGTATTTT; CDR3: CASSHRGWTDTQYF; D: TRBD1; J: TRBJ2-3; V: TRBV6-6; size: -
DNA: TGTGCCAGCAGTTACTCGAGGACCAATGAAAAACTGTTTTTT; CDR3: CASSYSRTNEKLFF; D: -; J: TRBJ1-4; V: TRBV6-5; size: -
DNA: TGTGCCAGCAACCTACTAGCGGGGGGATCCTACAATGAGCAGTTCTTC; CDR3: CASNLLAGGSYNEQFF; D: TRBD2; J: TRBJ2-1; V: TRBV7-9; size: -
DNA: TGTGCCAGCAGACCGGGACAGGTCTTTTGGGGGGCGAACACCGGGGAGCTGTTTTTT; CDR3: CASRPGQVFWGANTGELFF; D: TRBD1; J: TRBJ2-2; V: TRBV7-6; size: -
DNA: TGTGCCAGCAGCTTAGCGCCACCGATGGGGGCGATTAACTATGGCTACACCTTC; CDR3: CASSLAPPMGAINYGYTF; D: -; J: TRBJ1-2; V: TRBV7-3; size: once
DNA: TGTGCCAGTAGTGAAGGGACAGGAGGGGGAAGCACTGAAGCTTTCTTT; CDR3: CASSEGTGGGSTEAFF; D: TRBD1; J: TRBJ1-1; V: TRBV19; size: -
DNA: TGTGCCACCAGCAGAGGGCAGCTGAACGGGGCCAACGTCCTGACTTTC; CDR3: CATSRGQLNGANVLTF; D: -; J: TRBJ2-6; V: TRBV15; size: -
DNA: TGCGCCAGCAGCCAAGATGGGTTTAGCTCCTACGAGCAGTACTTC; CDR3: CASSQDGFSSYEQYF; D: -; J: TRBJ2-7; V: TRBV4-3; size: -
DNA: TGTGCCAGCAGCTCCCAGAGGAATGAGCAGTTCTTC; CDR3: CASSSQRNEQFF; D: -; J: TRBJ2-1; V: TRBV7-9; size: -
DNA: TGTGCCAGCAGCTTAGCGCAAGGGGCCCCCACTGTCTTC; CDR3: CASSLAQGAPTVF; D: -; J: TRBJ1-2; V: TRBV7-2; size: -
DNA: TGTGCCAGCAGCTTAGAAAGCTATGGCTACACCTTC; CDR3: CASSLESYGYTF; D: -; J: TRBJ1-2; V: TRBV11-2; size: -
DNA: TGTGCCAGCAGCCTTGGCCTCAGCACAGATACGCAGTATTTT; CDR3: CASSLGLSTDTQYF; D: -; J: TRBJ2-3; V: TRBV7-9; size: few